A single sample is the source of the 18 T cell receptor beta chains below, sequenced in a study of graft-versus-host responses after intestinal transplantation. TCRdb keeps only in-frame clones here, not all; method: immunoSEQ multiplex PCR. This repertoire shows around 100,000 clones, roughly 87% found once; its top ten account for about 0.9%. Antigen specificity for these receptors is unknown. The sample in question was unstimulated CD4+ T cells sorted from spleen or lymph node cells, obtained before intestinal transplant. These receptors were collected from a human donor who received an intestinal transplant.

The chain couples TRBV2 to TRBJ2-6; D is perhaps TRBD1 (7 bases). Per the germline V gene, CDR1 is SNHLY and CDR2 is FYNNEI. This CDR3 comprises 18 residues. Between the trimmed V and J ends, which lost 6 bases and 1 base, there was a span of 19 bases. The CDR3 coding sequence is TGTGCCAGCAGCGCTGAAGGCAGGGGGACTTCTGGGGCCAACGTCCTGACTTTC. Translating it yields CASSAEGRGTSGANVLTF.

The chain uses TRBV2 and TRBJ1-1; D is perhaps TRBD1 (5 bases). CDR3 length equals 14 residues. With 6 bases removed from V and 3 bases from J, the gap between germline ends came to 14 bases. Germline assignment: CDR1 SNHLY and CDR2 FYNNEI. The CDR3 sequence is CASSPFGTDTEAFF. The CDR3 DNA reads as TGTGCCAGCAGCCCCTTTGGGACGGACACTGAAGCTTTCTTT.

The chain couples TRBV30 to TRBJ2-7; perhaps D is TRBD1 or TRBD2 (5 bases each). The CDR3 is 10 amino acids. Germline CDR1 reads GTSNPN; CDR2 reads SVGIG (reference sequence). The V end lost 5 bases, the J end lost 12 bases, and 14 bases lay between the germline ends. CDR3 in amino acids: CAWGGDIPYF. In DNA form, the CDR3 reads TGTGCCTGGGGGGGAGACATTCCGTACTTC.

The chain uses TRBV10-3 and TRBJ2-3, with 7 positions matching TRBD2. With V trimmed by 2 bases and J by 6 bases, 5 bases remained unmatched. Germline CDR1 is ENHRY and CDR2 is SYGVKD. The CDR3 runs to 14 residues. CDR3 nucleotides: TGTGCCATCAGTGAGACGACCGGGGGGGATACGCAGTATTTT. Protein product: CAISETTGGDTQYF.

The chain has TRBV28 and TRBJ2-1; TRBD1 aligns across 7 bases. The CDR3 has 15 residues. In germline, CDR1 is MDHEN, CDR2 SYDVKM. The V and J ends lost 4 bases and 8 bases, in that order; junction bases with no gene match: 11. In DNA form, the CDR3 reads TGTGCCAGCAGTTCCCCGGAGACAGGGACCCATGAGCAGTTCTTC. Translating gives CASSSPETGTHEQFF.

The chain carries TRBV9 and TRBJ2-1; TRBD2 might be the D (5 bases). V was pared by 7 bases and J by 0 bases, with 14 bases between. The CDR3 extends over 15 amino acids. The germline gives CDR1 SGDLS, CDR2 YYNGEE. This CDR3 reads CASATATTSYNEQFF. The CDR3 DNA is TGTGCCAGCGCCACCGCGACTACCTCCTACAATGAGCAGTTCTTC.

The gene calls are TRBV7-2 and TRBJ2-3; D is tentatively TRBD1 or TRBD2 (5 bases each). V was pared by 3 bases and J by 2 bases, with 9 bases between. The germline CDR1 and CDR2 sequences are SGHTA and FQGNSA. The CDR3 contains 14 residues. The CDR3 reads CASSLGPFTDTQYF. As DNA, the CDR3 is TGTGCCAGCAGCTTGGGACCATTCACAGATACGCAGTATTTT.

The chain employs TRBV27 and TRBJ2-5, with a tentative D call TRBD1 (6 bases). The better agreement between TRBJ2-7 and the DNA end casts doubt on the J call. The length of the CDR3 is 15 residues. Germline V lookup: CDR1 MNHEY, CDR2 SMNVEV (reference sequence). CDR3 sequence: CASSKDSHPSYEQYF. In DNA, the CDR3 is TGTGCCAGCAGTAAGGACAGCCACCCCTCCTACGAGCAGTACTTC.

This rearrangement joins TRBV10-3 to TRBJ1-2; a weak D match, TRBD1 (5 bases). V lost 4 bases and J 2 bases, leaving 5 bases between the germline ends. The CDR3 is 12 residues long. CDR1 and CDR2 (germline): ENHRY, SYGVKD. CDR3 in DNA: TGTGCCATCAGTGGGGACAACTATGGCTACACCTTC. Translation: CAISGDNYGYTF.

The V call is TRBV7-9, the J call TRBJ2-2; tentative D call: TRBD2 (5 bases). The CDR3 sequence is 16 residues long. Looked up from germline, CDR1 is SEHNR and CDR2 is FQNEAQ (reference sequence). Between the trimmed V and J ends, which lost 2 bases and 3 bases, there was a span of 13 bases. This CDR3 is CASSLRWGEDTGELFF. CDR3 coding DNA: TGTGCCAGCAGCTTACGGTGGGGAGAGGACACCGGGGAGCTGTTTTTT.

V usage is TRBV2 and J usage is TRBJ2-3, with TRBD2 identical over 7 bases. The CDR3 runs to 14 residues. With 4 bases clipped from V and 1 base from J, the junction kept 2 bases outside the gene matches. Germline V gene lookup returns CDR1 SNHLY and CDR2 FYNNEI. The CDR3 DNA follows: TGTGCCAGCAGTGCGCTAGCGGGCACAGATACGCAGTATTTT. Translation gives CASSALAGTDTQYF.

The chain couples TRBV7-9 to TRBJ1-5; maybe TRBD1 (5 bases). The CDR3 loop spans 15 amino acids. The germline CDR1 and CDR2 sequences are SEHNR and FQNEAQ (reference sequence). Trimming took off 5 bases at V and 0 bases at J, with 11 bases between the two ends. The chain's CDR3 is CASSRWGDSNQPQHF. In DNA form, the CDR3 reads TGTGCCAGCAGCCGCTGGGGGGATAGCAATCAGCCCCAGCATTTT.

This clone has a handful of counts. The chain employs TRBV19 and TRBJ2-1; 7 nucleotides agree with TRBD1. Trimming removed 5 bases from V and 2 bases from J; junction bases left unmatched: 3. Germline V lookup: CDR1 LNHDA, CDR2 SQIVND (reference sequence). This CDR3 contains 14 residues. CDR3 in DNA: TGTGCCAGTAGTCCACAGGGGACCTACAATGAGCAGTTCTTC. It encodes CASSPQGTYNEQFF.

Here the CDR3 DNA reads TGTGCCAGCAGTGAATTATCGCGGAACACTGAAGCTTTCTTT. It translates to CASSELSRNTEAFF. The genes are TRBV2 and TRBJ1-1; D is undetermined. Per germline, CDR1 SNHLY and CDR2 FYNNEI. The ends were cut back, 2 bases at V and 1 base at J, with 8 bases in the middle. This CDR3 is built from 14 residues. Together with reference TRBV2 and TRBJ1-1, the CDR3 gives the full variable domain: EPEVTQTPSHQVTQMGQEVILRCVPISNHLYFYWYRQILGQKVEFLVSFYNNEISEKSEIFDDQFSVERPDGSNFTLKIRSTKLEDSAMYFCASSELSRNTEAFFGQGTRLTVV.

V usage is TRBV2 and J usage is TRBJ1-1, with 7 bases matching TRBD1. This CDR3 region has 14 residues. CDR1 is SNHLY and CDR2 is FYNNEI in the germline V gene. With 7 bases clipped from V and 11 bases from J, the junction kept 16 bases outside the gene matches. The CDR3 bases are TGTGCCAGCACTCAGGGGGGCAACAGGGTCGCGGCTTTCTTT. It specifies CASTQGGNRVAAFF.

A few counts support this clone. V is TRBV5-6 and J is TRBJ2-5; D might be TRBD1 (5 bases). There are 14 residues in the CDR3. Germline V lookup: CDR1 SGHDT, CDR2 YYEEEE. Trimming removed 2 bases at V and 3 bases at J, with 11 bases between. The CDR3 sequence is CASSLGATEETQYF. The DNA of the CDR3 is TGTGCCAGCAGCTTAGGGGCGACAGAAGAGACCCAGTACTTC.

This clone has more than one count but fewer than ten. The chain employs TRBV9 and TRBJ2-3; no reliable D call. V lost 6 bases and J lost 5, with 19 bases in between. Germline V gives CDR1 SGDLS, CDR2 YYNGEE. This CDR3 has 15 amino acids. As DNA, the CDR3 is TGTGCCAGCACCCTCAGACCCACCCAAGGAGATACGCAGTATTTT. Translation gives CASTLRPTQGDTQYF. The variable domain in full, completed from reference TRBV9 and TRBJ2-3, reads DSGVTQTPKHLITATGQRVTLRCSPRSGDLSVYWYQQSLDQGLQFLIQYYNGEERAKGNILERFSAQQFPDLHSELNLSSLELGDSALYFCASTLRPTQGDTQYFGPGTRLTVL.

J is TRBJ2-1 and V is TRBV10-3; 10 bases match TRBD2. Germline V gene sequence: CDR1 ENHRY, CDR2 SYGVKD. The CDR3 covers 14 residues. With 6 bases clipped from V and 6 bases from J, the junction kept 5 bases outside the gene matches. DNA for the CDR3: TGTGCCATCAGGGCTAGCGGGAGTTTCAATGAGCAGTTCTTC. It codes for CAIRASGSFNEQFF.